Shown below are 5 T cell receptor beta chains from a single sample sequenced in a study of post-analysis software for immune sequencing data. Notes on the study in general: With TRBV5-6, TRBV5-1 and TRBV20-1 included, 4 to 6 TRBV segments were more frequent in patients than in controls.

Their target antigens are unknown. Unique molecular identifiers were present in the TCR beta cDNA libraries. TCRdb analysed the PCR reads with MiXCR anew, one entry per CDR3 protein. This table has 800,000 to 950,000 distinct CDR3 sequences, under 70% appearing once. Sequenced material: blood. Receptor source: a girl under 18 with multiple sclerosis.

The chain combines TRBV6-1 with TRBJ2-1; D may be TRBD2 (5 bases). Trimming left V 6 bases short and J 5 bases short, with 14 bases between. The germline gives CDR1 MNHNS, CDR2 SASEGT. The CDR3 totals 14 residues. The CDR3 DNA reads TGTGCCAGCAGCCGCGCGAGGGTCAACAATGAGCAGTTCTTC. This gives the protein CASSRARVNNEQFF.

The chain links TRBV10-3 to TRBJ1-2; perhaps TRBD1 as D (6 bases). Trimming removed 2 bases from V and 0 bases from J, with 10 bases in between. CDR1 is ENHRY and CDR2 is SYGVKD in the germline V gene. CDR3 size: 15 residues. Written as DNA, the CDR3 is TGTGCCATCAGTGAGGACAGGACCTCTAACTATGGCTACACCTTC. It yields the protein CAISEDRTSNYGYTF.

This clonotype was observed a few times. The chain is built from TRBV7-2 and TRBJ2-1; 8 nucleotides agree with TRBD2. The V segment lost 5 bases and the J segment 4 bases; nucleotides outside the gene matches: 7. Germline CDR1 SGHTA, CDR2 FQGNSA. This CDR3 spans 15 amino acids. The CDR3: CASSPGVAGYNEQFF. The DNA for the CDR3 is TGTGCCAGCAGCCCCGGGGTAGCGGGATACAATGAGCAGTTCTTC.

This clonotype turned up a few times. The gene calls are TRBV6-4 and TRBJ2-1; D possibly corresponds to TRBD2 (5 bases). The CDR3 consists of 13 residues. V dropped 0 bases and J dropped 8 bases, with 8 bases sitting between them. Germline loops: CDR1 MRHNA, CDR2 SNTAGT. The CDR3 loop is CASSDSEVDEQFF. The CDR3 nucleotides are TGTGCCAGCAGTGACTCGGAGGTGGATGAGCAGTTCTTC.

The chain joins TRBV9 to TRBJ1-2, with D hard to call. V gave up 1 base and J gave up 3 bases, with 16 bases separating them. This CDR3 has 16 residues. CDR1 and CDR2 (germline): SGDLS, YYNGEE. The DNA of the CDR3 is TGTGCCAGCAGCGTAAGAAGTAGTGGCAGCGACTATGGCTACACCTTC. This sequence encodes CASSVRSSGSDYGYTF. Using reference TRBV9 and TRBJ1-2 for the parts outside the CDR3, the full variable domain is DSGVTQTPKHLITATGQRVTLRCSPRSGDLSVYWYQQSLDQGLQFLIQYYNGEERAKGNILERFSAQQFPDLHSELNLSSLELGDSALYFCASSVRSSGSDYGYTFGSGTRLTVV.